Sequencing of this T cell receptor beta chain was carried out in a study of post-analysis software for immune sequencing data. Regarding the study as a whole: Four or five TRBV segments occurring more often in patients than controls included TRBV5-6, TRBV5-1 and TRBV20-1.

Comments on this clonotype: Its antigen is not known.

Sequencing libraries made from TCR beta cDNA carried unique molecular identifiers. Using its own MiXCR run on the PCR reads, TCRdb lists one record per CDR3 protein. The data contain approximately 730,000 distinct CDR3 sequences, approximately 44% of them seen just once; the ten biggest clones take up roughly 4.4%. V shed 3 bases, J shed 3 bases, and the junction held 3 bases outside the gene matches. Germline CDR1 is SGHTA and CDR2 is FQGNSA. The CDR3 has 14 amino acids. The chain recombines TRBV7-2 with TRBJ2-3; 7 bases agree with TRBD2. The sample was blood. The source of this sequence is a girl aged 5 to 17 with multiple sclerosis. CDR3 nucleotide sequence: TGTGCCAGCAGCTTGTATAGCGGGACAGATACGCAGTATTTT. Protein sequence: CASSLYSGTDTQYF. Variable domain in full (rest from reference TRBV7-2 and TRBJ2-3): GAGVSQSPSNKVTEKGKDVELRCDPISGHTALYWYRQSLGQGLEFLIYFQGNSAPDKSGLPSDRFSAERTGGSVSTLTIQRTQQEDSAVYLCASSLYSGTDTQYFGPGTRLTVL.